The 15 T cell receptor beta chains below were found in one sample sequenced in a study of glioma-infiltrating T cells after dendritic cell vaccination. Generated by immunoSEQ multiplex PCR, the TCRdb table keeps only in-frame clones and is missing some. The repertoire holds approximately 99,000 clones, with over 80% as singletons. As to time point: after dendritic cell vaccination, including at tumor progression/relapse. Sequences were derived from blood, sampled after dendritic cell vaccination. These receptors came from a human donor with glioblastoma.

By its share, this clone is medium-sized. The genes are TRBV6-5 and TRBJ1-5, with TRBD1 matching over 7 bases. CDR1 and CDR2 (germline): MNHEY, SVGAGI. CDR3 size: 15 residues. Losses at the gene ends were 5 bases for V and 4 bases for J; bases not matched to a gene: 8. Written as DNA, the CDR3 is TGTGCCAGCAGTCTGACAGGGACTCTGAATCAGCCCCAGCATTTT. This codes for CASSLTGTLNQPQHF.

This chain uses TRBV6-5 with TRBJ2-5, with a weak D call TRBD2 (6 bases). Per the germline V gene, CDR1 is MNHEY and CDR2 is SVGAGI. V lost 4 bases, J lost 10 bases, and 22 bases lay in between. The CDR3 totals 15 residues. DNA of the CDR3: TGTGCCAGCAGTTCCTGGGGGGACCCAAGGAACGGCCAGTACTTC. It encodes CASSSWGDPRNGQYF.

Of note for this clone: One end of the junction is discordant with germline, which a read error may explain. The chain couples TRBV5-8 to TRBJ1-5, with D maybe TRBD1 (6 bases). The germline CDR1 and CDR2 sequences are SGHTS and YDEGEE. This CDR3 has 14 amino acids. The CDR3 loop is CASSLGGGGQPQHF. In nucleotides, the CDR3 is TGTGCCAGCAGTTTGGGCGGGGGCGGTCAGCCCCAGCATTTT. Variable domain in full (rest from reference TRBV5-8 and TRBJ1-5): EAGVTQSPTHLIKTRGQQATLRCSPISGHTSVYWYQQALGLGLQFLLWYDEGEERNRGNFPPRFSGRQFPNYSSELNVNALELEDSALYLCASSLGGGGQPQHFGDGTRLSIL.

The V gene is TRBV29-1, the J gene TRBJ2-2; maybe TRBD2 (5 bases). V was pared by 3 bases and J by 6 bases, with 8 bases between. CDR1 and CDR2 (germline): SQVTM, ANQGSEA. The CDR3 spans 12 residues. The CDR3 DNA is TGCAGCGTTGACCGGGGAGCCGGGGAGCTGTTTTTT. Its protein is CSVDRGAGELFF.

This chain uses TRBV18 with TRBJ2-2; weak D call: TRBD1 (5 bases). The CDR3 sequence is 15 residues long. V was trimmed by 4 bases and J by 1 base, leaving 10 bases between them. Germline V gene sequence: CDR1 KGHSH, CDR2 LQKENI. CDR3 nucleotides: TGTGCCAGCTCACAATCCACAGGGAACACCGGGGAGCTGTTTTTT. Translation gives CASSQSTGNTGELFF.

This chain joins TRBV10-3 and TRBJ1-1; 9 nucleotides line up with TRBD1. J lost 7 bases, V lost 6 bases, and 15 bases had no gene match. Germline CDR1 reads ENHRY; CDR2 reads SYGVKD. The CDR3 has 16 amino acids. CDR3 bases: TGTGCCATCAGGACAGGGGGGGGCACCGGGGTAAATGAAGCTTTCTTT. Translating it yields CAIRTGGGTGVNEAFF.

J is TRBJ2-3 and V is TRBV4-1; 12 bases are a match to TRBD2. Germline V CDR1 and CDR2: MGHRA, YSYEKL. The CDR3 is made up of 18 amino acids. V lost 0 bases, J lost 4 bases, and 8 bases stayed unmatched. The CDR3 nucleotides read TGCGCCAGCAGCCAAGATAGACTAGCGGGAGAACAGGCAGATACGCAGTATTTT. Translated: CASSQDRLAGEQADTQYF.

This rearrangement joins TRBV15 to TRBJ1-5; D is perhaps TRBD1 (5 bases). The CDR3 is 15 residues long. CDR1 and CDR2 (germline): LNHNV, YYDKDF (reference sequence). V lost 2 bases and J lost 3, with 11 bases in between. CDR3 bases: TGTGCCACCAGCAGAAGTCCAGGGAACAATCAGCCCCAGCATTTT. Protein: CATSRSPGNNQPQHF.

This clone was seen only once. The chain combines TRBV5-1 with TRBJ2-2; D may be TRBD2 (5 bases). V dropped 5 bases and J dropped 6 bases, with 8 bases sitting between them. The CDR3 sequence is 12 residues long. Germline V gene lookup returns CDR1 SGHRS and CDR2 YFSETQ. CDR3 protein: CASRTGAGELFF. CDR3 bases: TGCGCCAGCAGGACCGGGGCCGGGGAGCTGTTTTTT.

This chain joins TRBV6-5 and TRBJ2-7, with 8 bases matching TRBD1. Trimming took 7 bases from V and 3 from J; bases not matched to a gene: 8. In germline, CDR1 is MNHEY, CDR2 SVGAGI. The CDR3 length is 14 residues. In nucleotides, the CDR3 is TGTGCCAGCACCCCCGGACAGGGATACTACGAGCAGTACTTC. Translated: CASTPGQGYYEQYF.

V is TRBV5-4 and J is TRBJ1-1; D is ambiguous. Deletions cut 4 bases from V and 6 bases from J, with 13 bases between. The CDR3 is 13 residues long. Germline V CDR1 and CDR2: SGHNT, YYREEE (reference sequence). The CDR3 region is CASSPNREAEAFF. The DNA of the CDR3 is TGTGCCAGCAGCCCCAACCGGGAGGCTGAAGCTTTCTTT.

V and J are TRBV28 and TRBJ2-3; TRBD1 is a possible D gene (8 bases). This CDR3 comprises 15 residues. Trimming removed 6 bases from V and 6 bases from J, with 19 bases in between. CDR1 MDHEN and CDR2 SYDVKM come from the germline V gene. The CDR3 DNA sequence: TGTGCCAGCAGCAACCAAGGACAGGGAGGGGATACGCAGTATTTT. Protein: CASSNQGQGGDTQYF.

The V and J genes are TRBV30 and TRBJ2-1; 9 nucleotides agree with TRBD1. The CDR3 is 16 residues long. The germline V gene encodes CDR1 GTSNPN and CDR2 SVGIG (reference sequence). V trimming: 4 bases; J trimming: 6 bases; junction bases outside the gene matches: 13. The chain's CDR3 is CAWTPIRGTGSNEQFF. CDR3 sequence (DNA): TGTGCCTGGACCCCCATAAGAGGGACAGGGTCCAATGAGCAGTTCTTC.

This chain joins TRBV11-2 and TRBJ2-7, with a weak D call TRBD1 (6 bases). The V end was cut by 5 bases, the J end by 6 bases, with 14 bases between. The CDR3 is made up of 13 amino acids. The germline CDR1 and CDR2 sequences are SGHAT and FQNNGV. This CDR3 reads CASSPPGVSEQYF. CDR3 in DNA: TGTGCCAGCAGCCCTCCAGGGGTCTCCGAGCAGTACTTC. Based on the CDR3 plus reference TRBV11-2 and TRBJ2-7, the full variable domain is EAGVAQSPRYKIIEKRQSVAFWCNPISGHATLYWYQQILGQGPKLLIQFQNNGVVDDSQLPKDRFSAERLKGVDSTLKIQPAKLEDSAVYLCASSPPGVSEQYFGPGTRLTVT.

The chain uses TRBV5-1 and TRBJ2-7; 10 positions agree with TRBD2. The CDR3 consists of 14 residues. The junction had 8 bases not matched to a gene; V was cut back by 7 bases and J by 4 bases. The V gene's germline CDR1 is SGHRS and CDR2 YFSETQ. The CDR3 is CASGPSGGVYEQYF. The CDR3 DNA is TGCGCCAGCGGACCGAGCGGGGGGGTTTACGAGCAGTACTTC. Based on the CDR3 plus reference TRBV5-1 and TRBJ2-7, the full variable domain is KAGVTQTPRYLIKTRGQQVTLSCSPISGHRSVSWYQQTPGQGLQFLFEYFSETQRNKGNFPGRFSGRQFSNSRSEMNVSTLELGDSALYLCASGPSGGVYEQYFGPGTRLTVT.